Sequencing of this T cell receptor (beta chain) was carried out in a study of cytomegalovirus exposure and HLA in healthy donors. CDR3 length: 14 amino acids. The V end lost 7 bases, the J end lost 1 base, and 13 bases lay between the germline ends. Germline V gene lookup returns CDR1 LNHDA and CDR2 SQIVND (reference sequence). PCR used 60 Vbeta primers and 13 Jbeta primers. Clones were sequenced by immunoSEQ multiplex PCR, and TCRdb holds only the in-frame ones, with some missing. Here the sample spans 150,000 to 200,000 clones, about 70% being singletons. The TCR was taken from a man aged 25 to 40 in good health and CMV-seropositive. The chain recombines TRBV19 with TRBJ1-1, with D uncertain. Sequenced input: PBMCs. The CDR3 DNA reads as TGTGCCAGTACCACCGCGAGAGGGAACACTGAAGCTTTCTTT. It codes for CASTTARGNTEAFF.